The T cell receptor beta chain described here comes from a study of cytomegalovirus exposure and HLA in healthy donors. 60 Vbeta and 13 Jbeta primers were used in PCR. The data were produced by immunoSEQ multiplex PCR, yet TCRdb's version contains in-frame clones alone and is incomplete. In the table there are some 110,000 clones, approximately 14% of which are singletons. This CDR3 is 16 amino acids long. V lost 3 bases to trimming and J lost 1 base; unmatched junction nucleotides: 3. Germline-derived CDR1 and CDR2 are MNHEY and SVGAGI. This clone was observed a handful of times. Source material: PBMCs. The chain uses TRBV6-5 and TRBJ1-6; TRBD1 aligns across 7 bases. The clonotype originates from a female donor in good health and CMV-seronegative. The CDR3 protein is CASSYRQGSYNSPLHF. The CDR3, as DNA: TGTGCCAGCAGTTATAGACAGGGATCCTATAATTCACCCCTCCACTTT.